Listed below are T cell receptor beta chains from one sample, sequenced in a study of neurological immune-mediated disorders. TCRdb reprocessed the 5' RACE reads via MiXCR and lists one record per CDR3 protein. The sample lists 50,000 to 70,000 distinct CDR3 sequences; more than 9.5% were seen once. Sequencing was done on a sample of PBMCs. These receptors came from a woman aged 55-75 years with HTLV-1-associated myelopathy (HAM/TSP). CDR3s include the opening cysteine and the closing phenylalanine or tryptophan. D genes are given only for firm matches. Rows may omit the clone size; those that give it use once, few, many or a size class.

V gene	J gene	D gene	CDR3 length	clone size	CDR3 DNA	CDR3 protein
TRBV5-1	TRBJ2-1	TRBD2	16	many	TGCGCCAGCAGCTTGCGCACTAGCGGGCCTTACAATGAGCAGTTCTTC	CASSLRTSGPYNEQFF
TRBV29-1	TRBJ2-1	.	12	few	TGCAGCGTTGCCAGCCACTCGAATGAGCAGTTCTTC	CSVASHSNEQFF
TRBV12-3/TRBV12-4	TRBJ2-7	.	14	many	TGTGCCAGCACGAATGGAGGGACCCTCTACGAGCAGTACTTC	CASTNGGTLYEQYF
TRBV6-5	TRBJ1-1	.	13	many	TGTGCCAGCAGTCGCCGGGGGGACACTGAAGCTTTCTTT	CASSRRGDTEAFF
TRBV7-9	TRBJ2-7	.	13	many	TGTGCCAGCAGCAAAGATTGGACAGACGAGCAGTACTTC	CASSKDWTDEQYF
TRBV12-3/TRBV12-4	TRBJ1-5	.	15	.	TGTGCCAGCAGTTTTCGTCAATGGGACAATCAGCCCCAGCATTTT	CASSFRQWDNQPQHF
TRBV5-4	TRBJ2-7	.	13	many	TGTGCCAGCAGCTTGGTGGGCTCCCACGAGCAGTACTTC	CASSLVGSHEQYF
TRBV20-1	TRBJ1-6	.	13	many	TGCAGTGCGGGGGGTGGTAATAATTCACCCCTCCACTTT	CSAGGGNNSPLHF
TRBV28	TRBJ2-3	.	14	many	TGTGCCAGCATGTATCCTCGTAACACAGATACGCAGTATTTT	CASMYPRNTDTQYF
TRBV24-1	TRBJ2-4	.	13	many	TGTGCCACCAGTGGGGGAGCCAAAAACATTCAGTACTTC	CATSGGAKNIQYF
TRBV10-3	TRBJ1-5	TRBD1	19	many	TGTGCCATCAGGCCTGGGACAGGGGGGATTAGAGCAGGGCAATCAGCCCCAGCATTT	CAIRPGTGGIRAGQSAPAF
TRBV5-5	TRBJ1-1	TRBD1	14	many	TGTGCCAGCAGCTCCGGACAGGGGGCAGCTGAAGCTTTCTTT	CASSSGQGAAEAFF
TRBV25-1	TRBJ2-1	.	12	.	TGTGCCGGCGGTGACCCTCCCGATGAGCAGTTCTTC	CAGGDPPDEQFF
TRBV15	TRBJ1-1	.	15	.	TGTGCCGCCGCCCCCTTGACTGTTCGAAAGACTGAAGCTTACTTT	CAAAPLTVRKTEAYF
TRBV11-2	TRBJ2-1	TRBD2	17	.	TGTGCCAGCAGCTTCGGACTAGCGGGAGCCTTCTACAATGAGCAGTTCTTC	CASSFGLAGAFYNEQFF
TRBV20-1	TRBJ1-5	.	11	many	TGCAGTGCTAGAGAAGAGGGAGCCCAGCATTTT	CSAREEGAQHF
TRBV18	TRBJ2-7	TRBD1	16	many	TGTGCCAGCTCACCATCCGGGACAGGGGGTTCCTACGAGCAGTACTTC	CASSPSGTGGSYEQYF
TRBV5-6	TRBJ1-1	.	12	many	TGTGCCAGCAGCTTGGGGGGGATTGAAGCTTTCTTT	CASSLGGIEAFF
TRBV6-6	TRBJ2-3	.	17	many	TGTGCCAGCAGTTACCCACCCGGCAGGGGTCGGGGAGATACGCAGTATTTT	CASSYPPGRGRGDTQYF
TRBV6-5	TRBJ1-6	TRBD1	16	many	TGTGCCAGCAGTTATCACCCCAGTCAGGGGGTGTCACCCCTCCACTTT	CASSYHPSQGVSPLHF
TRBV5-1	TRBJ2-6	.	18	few	TGCGCCAGCAGCTTGGCGACAGGAGCAAGCTCTGGGGCCAACGTCCTGACTTTC	CASSLATGASSGANVLTF
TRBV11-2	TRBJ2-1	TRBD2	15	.	TGTGCCAGCAGCGGGCCTAGCGGGAGAGGGAATAAGAAGTTCTTC	CASSGPSGRGNKKFF
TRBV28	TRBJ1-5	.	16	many	TGTGCCAGCAGTTTAGTCGGGACATATAGCAATCAGCCCCAGCATTTT	CASSLVGTYSNQPQHF
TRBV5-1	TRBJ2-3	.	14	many	TGCGCCAGCAGCTTAGCGGGCAGCACAGATACGCAGTATTTT	CASSLAGSTDTQYF
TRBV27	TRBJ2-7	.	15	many	TGTGCCAGCAGTTTAAACGGAGGTGAGCCCAGCGAGCAGTACTTC	CASSLNGGEPSEQYF
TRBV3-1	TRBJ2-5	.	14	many	TGTGCCAGCAGCCTCCCGGACGGCCAAGAGACCCAGTACTTC	CASSLPDGQETQYF
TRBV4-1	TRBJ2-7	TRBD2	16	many	TGCGCCAGCAGCCAAGATCGGGAACTAGCGGGTTACGAGCAGTACTTC	CASSQDRELAGYEQYF
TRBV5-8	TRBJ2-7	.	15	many	TGTGCCAGCAGCGGGGGACTGGGCATTGCCGACGAGCAGTACTTC	CASSGGLGIADEQYF
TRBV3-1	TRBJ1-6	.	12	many	TGTGCCAGCAGCTACCCCCTGGGGGCCCTCCACTTT	CASSYPLGALHF
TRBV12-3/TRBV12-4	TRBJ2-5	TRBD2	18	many	TGTGCCAGCAGTTTAATCCTTGGGAGCGGGAGGGGGGGAGAGACCCAGTACTTC	CASSLILGSGRGGETQYF
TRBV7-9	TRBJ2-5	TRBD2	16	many	TGTGCCAGCAGCTTTTCCGGGGGGACCTTCCAAGAGACCCAGTACTTC	CASSFSGGTFQETQYF
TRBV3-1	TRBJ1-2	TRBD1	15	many	TGTGCCAGCAGCCACTTGGGTACAGGGGTAGGCGGCTACACCTTC	CASSHLGTGVGGYTF
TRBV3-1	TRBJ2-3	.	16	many	TGTGCCAGCAGCCAAGCCGGGACGGCCTTGGGGGATACGCAGTATTTT	CASSQAGTALGDTQYF
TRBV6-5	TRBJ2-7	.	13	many	TGTGCCAGCAGTTACCGGGACAACTACGAGCAGTACTTC	CASSYRDNYEQYF
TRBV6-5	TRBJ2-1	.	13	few	TGTGCCAGCAGACTAAGACACGGGGGGCCAGAGGACTTC	CASRLRHGGPEDF
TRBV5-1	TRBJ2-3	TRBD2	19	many	TGCGCCAGCAGCTATGGACTAGCGGGAGCCGGAAGGTACACAGATACGCAGTATTTT	CASSYGLAGAGRYTDTQYF
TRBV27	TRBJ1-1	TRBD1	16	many	TGTGCCAGCAGTAAAGGGGACAGGGGGCCGAACACTGAAGCTTTCTTT	CASSKGDRGPNTEAFF
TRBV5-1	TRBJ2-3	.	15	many	TGCGCCAGCAGCTTGGGTAGGGTGTACACAGATACGCAGTATTTT	CASSLGRVYTDTQYF
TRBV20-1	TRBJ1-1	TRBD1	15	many	TGCAGTGCTCCTCGCCTGACAGGGTGGGGGTCTGAAGCTTTCTTT	CSAPRLTGWGSEAFF
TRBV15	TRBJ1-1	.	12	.	TGTGCCACCAGCACGCGGGAATCTGAAGCTTTCTTT	CATSTRESEAFF
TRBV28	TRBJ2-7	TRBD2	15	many	TGTGCCAGCAGCCTGACTAGCGGGGGGACCTACGAGCAGTACTTC	CASSLTSGGTYEQYF
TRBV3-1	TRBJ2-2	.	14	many	TGTGCCAGCAGCCAAGACCTACAAGCGGGGGAGCTGTTTTTT	CASSQDLQAGELFF
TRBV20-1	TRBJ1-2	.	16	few	TGCAGTGCTAGAGACAAACCGGGACCGGAGGCTCCAGGCTACACCTTC	CSARDKPGPEAPGYTF
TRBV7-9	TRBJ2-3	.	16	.	TGTGCCAGCAGCAACCTACACTGGGGAAGCACAGATACGCAGTATTTT	CASSNLHWGSTDTQYF
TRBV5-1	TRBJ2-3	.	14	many	TGCGCCAGCAGCGCTCCCCAAGGCACAGATACGCAGTATTTT	CASSAPQGTDTQYF
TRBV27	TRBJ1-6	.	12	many	TGTGCCAGCAGTACGGGGTTTTCACCCCTCCACTTT	CASSTGFSPLHF
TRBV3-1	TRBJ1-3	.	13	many	TGTGCCAGCAGCCAAGAGCAGGGGAACACCATATATTTT	CASSQEQGNTIYF
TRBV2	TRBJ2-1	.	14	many	TGTGCCAGCAGTCCCCTAGCCCTATACAATGAGCAGTTCTTC	CASSPLALYNEQFF
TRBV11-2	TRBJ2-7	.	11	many	TGTGCCAGCAGCTTGGAGTACGAGCAGTACTTC	CASSLEYEQYF
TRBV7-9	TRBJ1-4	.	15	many	TGTGCCAGCAGCTTAGTTGAGTTCGGGCGGGAAAAACTGTTTTTT	CASSLVEFGREKLFF